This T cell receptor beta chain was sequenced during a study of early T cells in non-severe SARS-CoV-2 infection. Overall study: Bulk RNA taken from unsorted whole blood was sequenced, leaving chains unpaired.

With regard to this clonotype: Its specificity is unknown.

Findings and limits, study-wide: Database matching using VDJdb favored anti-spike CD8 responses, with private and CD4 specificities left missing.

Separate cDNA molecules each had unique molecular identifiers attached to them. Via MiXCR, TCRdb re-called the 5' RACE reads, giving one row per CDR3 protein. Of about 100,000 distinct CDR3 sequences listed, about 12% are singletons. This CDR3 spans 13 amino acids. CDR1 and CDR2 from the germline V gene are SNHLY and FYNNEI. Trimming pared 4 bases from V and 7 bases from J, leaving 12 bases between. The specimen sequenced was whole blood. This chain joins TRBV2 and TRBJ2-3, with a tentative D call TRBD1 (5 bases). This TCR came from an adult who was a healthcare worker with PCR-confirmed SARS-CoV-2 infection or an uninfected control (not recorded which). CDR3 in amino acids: CASSVDSANTQYF. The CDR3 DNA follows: TGTGCCAGCAGTGTTGACAGCGCGAATACGCAGTATTTT.